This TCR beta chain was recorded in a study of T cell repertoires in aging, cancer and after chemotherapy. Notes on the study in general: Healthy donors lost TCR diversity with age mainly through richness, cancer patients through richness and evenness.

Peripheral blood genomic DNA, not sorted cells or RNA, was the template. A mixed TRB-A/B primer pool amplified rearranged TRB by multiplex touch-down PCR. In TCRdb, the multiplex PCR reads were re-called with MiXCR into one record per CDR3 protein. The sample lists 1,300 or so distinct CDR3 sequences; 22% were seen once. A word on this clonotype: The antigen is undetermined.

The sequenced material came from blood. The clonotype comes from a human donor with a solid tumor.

This CDR3 reads CASSRASEQFF. The DNA of the CDR3 is TGTGCCAGCAGTAGGGCTAGTGAGCAGTTCTTC. The J gene is TRBJ2-1, the V gene TRBV2; D is undetermined. Germline lookup yields CDR1 SNHLY and CDR2 FYNNEI. This CDR3 is 11 amino acids long. Trimming removed 5 bases from V and 9 bases from J, with 8 bases in between.